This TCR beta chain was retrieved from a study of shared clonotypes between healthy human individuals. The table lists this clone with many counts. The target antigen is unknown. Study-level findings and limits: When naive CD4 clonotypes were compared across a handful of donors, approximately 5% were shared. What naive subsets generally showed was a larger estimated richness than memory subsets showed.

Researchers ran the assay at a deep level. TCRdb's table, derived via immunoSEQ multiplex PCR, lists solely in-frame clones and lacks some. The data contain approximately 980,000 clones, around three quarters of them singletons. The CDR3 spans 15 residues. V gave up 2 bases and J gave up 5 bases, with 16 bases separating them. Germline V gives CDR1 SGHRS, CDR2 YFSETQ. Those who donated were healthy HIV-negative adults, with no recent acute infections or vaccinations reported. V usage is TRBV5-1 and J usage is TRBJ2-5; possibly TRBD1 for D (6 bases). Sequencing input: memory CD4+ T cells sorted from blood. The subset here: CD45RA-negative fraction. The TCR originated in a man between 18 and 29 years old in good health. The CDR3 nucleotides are TGCGCCAGCAGCTTAACCGGGACAAAGGGGGAGACCCAGTACTTC. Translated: CASSLTGTKGETQYF.